This T cell receptor (beta chain) appears in the sequencing data of a study of shared T cell receptors in the human thymus. Trimming removed 1 base at V and 8 bases at J, with 17 bases between. The CDR3 sequence is 16 residues long. Germline V gene sequence: CDR1 LGHNA, CDR2 YSLEER. TCRdb's copy holds only in-frame clones and misses some; the assay was immunoSEQ multiplex PCR. The repertoire holds over 65,000 clones, with about 95% as singletons. Sample: thymocytes. The V gene is TRBV4-3, the J gene TRBJ1-4; D unclear. The sequence came from a human donor. CDR3 in DNA: TGCGCCAGCAGCCAAGTCTCGAGGGTAGGAGGAGAAAAACTGTTTTTT. It yields the protein CASSQVSRVGGEKLFF.